The present entry profiles one TCR beta chain with its context. The data belong to a study of T cell responses to AZD1222 COVID-19 vaccine. Sequencing was performed with immunoSEQ multiplex PCR; in TCRdb, only in-frame clones are kept and a portion is missing. The data show about 150,000 clones, around 94% seen once. Trimming took off 5 bases at V and 8 bases at J, with 18 bases between the two ends. From germline, CDR1 is MNHEY and CDR2 SVGAGI. The CDR3 sequence is 15 residues long. The starting material was peripheral blood, obtained on day 0 of AZD1222 vaccination. The chain links TRBV6-5 to TRBJ1-4; TRBD1 is a possible D gene (5 bases). The source is an adult in good health. The CDR3 nucleotides read TGTGCCAGCAGTCCTTTTTTATGGCGGGACGAAAAACTGTTTTTT. Protein sequence: CASSPFLWRDEKLFF.